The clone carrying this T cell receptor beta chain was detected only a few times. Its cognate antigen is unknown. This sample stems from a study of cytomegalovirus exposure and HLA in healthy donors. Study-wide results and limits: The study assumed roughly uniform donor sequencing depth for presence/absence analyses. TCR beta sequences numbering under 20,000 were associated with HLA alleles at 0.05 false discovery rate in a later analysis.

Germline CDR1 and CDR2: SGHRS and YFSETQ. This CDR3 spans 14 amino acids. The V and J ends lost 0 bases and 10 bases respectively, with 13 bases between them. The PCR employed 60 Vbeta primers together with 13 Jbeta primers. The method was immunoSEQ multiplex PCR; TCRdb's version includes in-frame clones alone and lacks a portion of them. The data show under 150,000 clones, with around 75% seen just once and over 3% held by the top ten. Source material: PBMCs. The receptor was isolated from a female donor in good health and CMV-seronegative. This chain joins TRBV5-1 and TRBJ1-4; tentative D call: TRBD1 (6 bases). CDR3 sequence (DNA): TGCGCCAGCAGCTTGGACCCGGGAGGGGGAAAACTGTTTTTT. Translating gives CASSLDPGGGKLFF.